This T cell receptor beta chain comes out of a study of T cell responses to AZD1222 COVID-19 vaccine. Background on the study: Second doses that came at about 4 or about 12 weeks were put together.

Study-level results: An increase in Spike-specific TCR breadth and depth was observed after two AZD1222 doses. The donors showed a predominance of white British ancestry and of females, with possible underestimation of clonal diversity.

Germline CDR1 and CDR2: LNHDA and SQIVND (reference sequence). CDR3 length: 13 amino acids. The J segment lost 0 bases and the V segment lost 7 bases, leaving 1 base of the junction unmatched. Generated by immunoSEQ multiplex PCR, the TCRdb table keeps only in-frame clones and is missing some. The table records around 85,000 clones, about 86% of them present only once. Concerning this clone itself: Its antigen is currently unknown.

The sample in question was peripheral blood, obtained on day 0 of AZD1222 vaccination. The TCR was taken from an adult in good health. This sequence joins TRBV19 and TRBJ1-1; 8 bases are shared with TRBD1. The CDR3 is CASMDRVNTEAFF. The CDR3 DNA reads as TGTGCCAGTATGGACAGGGTGAACACTGAAGCTTTCTTT.